These T cell receptor beta chains were read from a single sample in a study of post-analysis software for immune sequencing data. TCRdb reprocessed the PCR reads with MiXCR, giving one entry per CDR3 protein. Of 650,000 to 900,000 distinct CDR3 sequences listed, 35% to 55% were seen once; the top ten hold approximately 4.4%. The source material was blood. The receptors shown here come from a girl aged 10 to 17 with multiple sclerosis. CDR3s include the opening cysteine and the closing phenylalanine or tryptophan. The D gene is left open where the match is weak. The size field is filled for only some rows; it gives once, few, many or a size class.

size,V,D,length,J,DNA,CDR3
few,TRBV15,-,15,TRBJ2-1,TGTGCCACCAGCAGAGTGGCCAGCTCCTACAATGAGCAGTTCTTC,CATSRVASSYNEQFF
-,TRBV4-1,-,19,TRBJ1-1,TGCGCCAGCAGCCAAGATCCCCCCTTCTCTTCAGCTGGGAGCACTGAAGCTTTCTTT,CASSQDPPFSSAGSTEAFF
-,TRBV28,-,13,TRBJ1-2,TGTGCCAGCAGTTTATCAGGGTTGGAGGGCTACACCTTC,CASSLSGLEGYTF
many,TRBV20-1,TRBD2,15,TRBJ2-7,TGCAGTGCTAGAGATGGAACTAGCGGAACCTACGAGCAGTACTTC,CSARDGTSGTYEQYF
-,TRBV27,-,14,TRBJ1-2,TGTGCCAGCAGTTTATCAAGGCAGAACTATGGCTACACCTTC,CASSLSRQNYGYTF
few,TRBV20-1,TRBD2,13,TRBJ2-1,TGCAGTGCAGGACTAGCGGGAGGCAGTGAGCAGTTCTTC,CSAGLAGGSEQFF
few,TRBV27,TRBD1,14,TRBJ2-7,TGTGCCAGCAGACCCGACAGGGTCCGTAACGAGCAGTACTTC,CASRPDRVRNEQYF
few,TRBV7-9,-,14,TRBJ2-4,TGTGCCAGCAGCGACCCGACAGGGAGGAACATTCAGTACTTC,CASSDPTGRNIQYF
-,TRBV7-9,TRBD2,15,TRBJ2-1,TGTGCCAGCAGCAGACTAGGCGGGGGGGCGGAGGAGCAGTTCTTC,CASSRLGGGAEEQFF
-,TRBV24-1,-,18,TRBJ2-1,TGTGCCACCAGTCCAACCGCCAGGACTACCCGCTCCTACAATGAGCAGTTCTTC,CATSPTARTTRSYNEQFF
-,TRBV20-1,TRBD2,15,TRBJ2-7,TGCAGTGCTAGATTTGTCCCTAGCGGGAGTCACGAGCAGTACTTC,CSARFVPSGSHEQYF
-,TRBV3-1,TRBD1,16,TRBJ1-1,TGTGCCAGCAGCTCACGCTTGGGACAGGGAGAAACTGAAGCTTTCTTT,CASSSRLGQGETEAFF
-,TRBV24-1,-,14,TRBJ1-2,TGTGCCACCAGTGATTTGAACAGTAGCTATGGCTACACCTTC,CATSDLNSSYGYTF
-,TRBV6-5,TRBD2,15,TRBJ2-1,TGTGCCAGCAGTTACGCAGCGGGAGCCCACAATGAGCAGTTCTTC,CASSYAAGAHNEQFF
-,TRBV15,-,15,TRBJ2-1,TGTGCCACCAGCAGCGAGCGGCGCCAAAACGATGAGCAGTTCTTC,CATSSERRQNDEQFF
-,TRBV6-5,TRBD2,16,TRBJ2-3,TGTGCCAGCAGTCCGCTACTAGCGGGAGTATCAGATACGCAGTATTTT,CASSPLLAGVSDTQYF
-,TRBV2,TRBD2,14,TRBJ2-3,TGTGCCAGCAGTCGTAGCGGGAGAACAGATACGCAGTATTTT,CASSRSGRTDTQYF
-,TRBV7-9,-,15,TRBJ2-2,TGTGCCAGCAACGTAAAGACAGCGAACACCGGGGAGCTGTTTTTT,CASNVKTANTGELFF
-,TRBV20-1,-,16,TRBJ2-7,TGCAGTGCTAGAACCCCGGGACTCCCCAAGCTCTACGAGCAGTACTTC,CSARTPGLPKLYEQYF
few,TRBV27,TRBD2,13,TRBJ2-7,TGTGCCAGCAGTTTGTGGCGGGGGGACGAGCAGTACTTC,CASSLWRGDEQYF
-,TRBV27,-,18,TRBJ2-1,TGTGCCAGCAGTGTGGCCTTAGGGAGTCTATTAACCTACAATGAGCAGTTCTTC,CASSVALGSLLTYNEQFF
-,TRBV12-3/TRBV12-4,-,15,TRBJ2-1,TGTGCCAGCAGTTTAGGCCCCGATACGTGGAATGAGCAGTTCTTC,CASSLGPDTWNEQFF
-,TRBV7-9,-,15,TRBJ2-1,TGTGCCAGCAAGTCCGCTCCATCCTCCTACAATGAGCAGTTCTTC,CASKSAPSSYNEQFF
-,TRBV5-1,TRBD2,14,TRBJ2-7,TGCGCCAGCAGCCCCAACGGGAGGCCCTACGAGCAGTACTTC,CASSPNGRPYEQYF
once,TRBV4-1,-,15,TRBJ2-5,TGCGCCAGCAGCCCCTATGGGACCGAACAAGAGACCCAGTACTTC,CASSPYGTEQETQYF
-,TRBV5-6,-,12,TRBJ2-1,TGTGCCGGTCAGTTCCCCTACAATGAGCAGTTCTTC,CAGQFPYNEQFF
-,TRBV18,-,15,TRBJ2-3,TGTGCCAGCTCACCACCGAGAGGGGTGTCAGATACGCAGTATTTT,CASSPPRGVSDTQYF
-,TRBV29-1,-,14,TRBJ1-4,TGCAGCGTGGTTTCAGGGGTAACTAATGAAAAACTGTTTTTT,CSVVSGVTNEKLFF
-,TRBV29-1,-,13,TRBJ2-3,TGCAGCGTTGAGAACCCTAGCACAGATACGCAGTATTTT,CSVENPSTDTQYF
few,TRBV6-5,-,15,TRBJ2-5,TGTGCCAGCAGTTACTCGCCACAGGGCCAAGAGACCCAGTACTTC,CASSYSPQGQETQYF
-,TRBV7-9,-,13,TRBJ2-7,TGTGCCAGCAGCGGTGGGGCGGGACTCGAGCAGTACTTC,CASSGGAGLEQYF
-,TRBV12-3/TRBV12-4,-,13,TRBJ2-7,TGTGCCAGCAGTTTGGGACCTGGGGTCGAGCAGTACTTC,CASSLGPGVEQYF
-,TRBV18,TRBD1,17,TRBJ2-7,TGTGCCAGCTCACCACCGAGTGGGGGACAGGGGCCCTACGAGCAGTACTTC,CASSPPSGGQGPYEQYF
few,TRBV18,TRBD1,19,TRBJ2-1,TGTGCCAGCTCGCCACAAAGACTGACAGGGAGTGAACGGAGGAATGAGCAGTTCTTC,CASSPQRLTGSERRNEQFF
-,TRBV6-2/TRBV6-3,-,13,TRBJ2-7,TGTGCCAGCAGTTACTCGGCTACTCAAGAGCAGTACTTC,CASSYSATQEQYF
-,TRBV6-5,-,14,TRBJ2-2,TGTGCCAGCAGGAAACCGGGGGAGGCCGGGGAGCTGTTTTTT,CASRKPGEAGELFF
few,TRBV5-1,-,14,TRBJ1-4,TGCGCCAGCAGGTTCGGGGGGCCCATTGAAAAACTGTTTTTT,CASRFGGPIEKLFF
-,TRBV29-1,TRBD2,14,TRBJ2-1,TGCAGCGTTGATGGTACGGGAGGGCCGAATGAGCAGTTCTTC,CSVDGTGGPNEQFF
-,TRBV3-1,TRBD2,15,TRBJ2-5,TGTGCCAGCAGCCAAACGGGACTAGCGGGAGAGACCCAGTACTTC,CASSQTGLAGETQYF
-,TRBV20-1,-,16,TRBJ2-3,TGCAGTGCTCCACAGAGGGACAAGGGACGATCAGATACGCAGTATTTT,CSAPQRDKGRSDTQYF
-,TRBV7-2,TRBD1,14,TRBJ1-2,TGTGCCAGCAGCTCCCAGGGGGTTGACTATGGCTACACCTTC,CASSSQGVDYGYTF
once,TRBV10-3,-,15,TRBJ1-6,TGTGCCATCAGTGAGGACACCTCCTATAATTCACCCCTCCACTTT,CAISEDTSYNSPLHF
-,TRBV28,TRBD1,14,TRBJ2-7,TGTGCCAGCAGTTTAGGGACAGCCCCCGATGAGCAGTACTTC,CASSLGTAPDEQYF
-,TRBV7-2,-,14,TRBJ2-1,TGTGCCAGCAGCTTAGTTTTTGTTCACAATGAGCAGTTCTTC,CASSLVFVHNEQFF
-,TRBV6-5,-,13,TRBJ2-7,TGTGCCAGCAGTTACTCGAAGGCCGCGAAGCAGTACTTC,CASSYSKAAKQYF
few,TRBV24-1,TRBD1,15,TRBJ1-2,TGTGCCACCAGTGCACCGGGACAGCCTCACTATGGCTACACCTTC,CATSAPGQPHYGYTF
-,TRBV13,-,16,TRBJ2-1,TGTGCCAGCAGCTTAGGCCTAATCGGTAGCGTCAAGACCCAGTTCTTC,CASSLGLIGSVKTQFF
-,TRBV4-3,TRBD1,16,TRBJ2-5,TGCGCCAGCAGCCAAGAAGCGGGACAGGGGACCGAGACCCAGTACTTC,CASSQEAGQGTETQYF
-,TRBV6-5,-,13,TRBJ1-2,TGTGCCAGCAGAAACACGAACTTCTATGGCTACACCTTC,CASRNTNFYGYTF
-,TRBV11-2,TRBD2,13,TRBJ2-1,TGTGCCAGCAGAACGGGAGGGCTGGGTGAGCAGTTCTTC,CASRTGGLGEQFF
few,TRBV2,TRBD1,14,TRBJ2-2,TGTGCCAGCAGTTGGGACAGGGTAACCGGGGAGCTGTTTTTT,CASSWDRVTGELFF
few,TRBV14,-,15,TRBJ2-1,TGTGCCAGCAGCTTACGCTTTGACTTGTACAATGAGCAGTTCTTC,CASSLRFDLYNEQFF
few,TRBV20-1,-,15,TRBJ2-1,TGCAGTGCGGTCGGGATGACAGGCGTGGGGAATGAGCAGTTCTTC,CSAVGMTGVGNEQFF
-,TRBV7-3,-,15,TRBJ1-1,TGTGCCAGCAGCTTAAACGGCCCCGGGAACACTGAAGCTTTCTTT,CASSLNGPGNTEAFF
few,TRBV29-1,TRBD2,15,TRBJ2-4,TGCAGCGTCGCCCGGACTAGCGGGAGGGCCAGTGGGGAGTACTTC,CSVARTSGRASGEYF
few,TRBV4-3,-,14,TRBJ2-1,TGCGCCAGCAGCCAAGAGTTTCGGCCGAGTGAGCAGTTCTTC,CASSQEFRPSEQFF
-,TRBV10-3,-,15,TRBJ2-2,TGTGCCATCAGCAAAGGCAGGGGAAACACCGGGGAGCTGTTTTTT,CAISKGRGNTGELFF